These 14 T cell receptor beta chains originate from one sample sequenced in a study of cytomegalovirus exposure and HLA in healthy donors. Assay used: immunoSEQ multiplex PCR; TCRdb lists only in-frame clones, some missing. The top ten clones hold roughly 0.83% of a sample with a few hundred thousand clones, roughly 90% of them seen once. Sequencing input: PBMCs. The receptor set was obtained from a woman aged 18-29 years in good health and CMV-seronegative.

This clone was seen a single time. The chain's CDR3 is CASSSRLAGGAYEQYF. The DNA of the CDR3 is TGTGCCAGCAGCTCCCGACTAGCGGGAGGAGCCTACGAGCAGTACTTC. This rearrangement joins TRBV11-2 to TRBJ2-7; 13 bases are a match to TRBD2. There are 16 residues in the CDR3. Germline CDR1 and CDR2: SGHAT and FQNNGV. J gave up 2 bases and V 4 bases, and 5 bases lay outside the gene matches.

In DNA, the CDR3 is TGTGCCAGCAGCTTTGGAGGGAGGAGACGCGAGCAGTACTTC. Protein product: CASSFGGRRREQYF. This chain connects TRBV7-9 to TRBJ2-7, with D possibly matching TRBD2 (6 bases). There are 14 residues in the CDR3. The germline V and J ends were trimmed by 3 bases and 6 bases, with 15 bases remaining between them. Germline lookup yields CDR1 SEHNR and CDR2 FQNEAQ (reference sequence).

The chain uses TRBV2 and TRBJ2-5, with TRBD1 as a possible D gene (6 bases). The CDR3 is made up of 12 amino acids. The germline V and J ends were trimmed by 10 bases and 4 bases, with 13 bases remaining between them. Germline CDR1 and CDR2: SNHLY and FYNNEI. The CDR3 bases are TGTGCCACTACAGGGATGGGAGAGACCCAGTACTTC. Its translation: CATTGMGETQYF.

The count of this clone is one. V gene TRBV2 combines with J gene TRBJ2-5, with D perhaps matching TRBD1 (5 bases). Germline CDR1 SNHLY, CDR2 FYNNEI. The CDR3 consists of 14 residues. Trimming pared 7 bases from V and 4 bases from J, leaving 16 bases between. The CDR3 nucleotides are TGTGCCAGCAAATTTCCCCTTGGGGCAGAGACCCAGTACTTC. Amino acids: CASKFPLGAETQYF.

V usage is TRBV27 and J usage is TRBJ2-1; 7 nucleotides line up with TRBD2. In germline, CDR1 is MNHEY, CDR2 SMNVEV (reference sequence). The CDR3 totals 15 residues. V gave up 1 base and J gave up 4 bases; unmatched junction bases: 4. This chain's CDR3 is CASSLYGGRYNEQFF. Written as DNA, the CDR3 is TGTGCCAGCAGTTTATACGGCGGGAGATACAATGAGCAGTTCTTC.

The chain is built from TRBV7-9 and TRBJ2-7; tentatively, D is TRBD2 (6 bases). The CDR3 has 13 amino acids. CDR1 SEHNR and CDR2 FQNEAQ come from the germline V gene (reference sequence). With 4 bases removed from V and 2 bases from J, the gap between germline ends came to 9 bases. CDR3: CASSSTRPYEQYF. CDR3 sequence (DNA): TGTGCCAGCAGCTCGACTAGGCCCTACGAGCAGTACTTC.

The V call is TRBV14, the J call TRBJ2-1, with 10 bases matching TRBD2. The V gene end was trimmed by 1 base and the J gene end by 6 bases; junction bases not matched to a gene: 3. This CDR3 has 15 residues. From germline, CDR1 is SGHDN and CDR2 FVKESK. CDR3 in DNA: TGTGCCAGCAGCCAAGCCAGCGGGAGGGCCAATGAGCAGTTCTTC. It specifies CASSQASGRANEQFF.

This clone was seen only once. V gene TRBV5-4 combines with J gene TRBJ1-1; the match to TRBD1 covers 8 bases. Germline assignment: CDR1 SGHNT and CDR2 YYREEE (reference sequence). This CDR3 has 15 residues. V shed 4 bases and J 6 bases; nucleotides not matched to a gene: 11. CDR3: CASSMIDRGNSEAFF. CDR3 bases: TGTGCCAGCAGCATGATCGACAGGGGTAACTCTGAAGCTTTCTTT.

V and J are TRBV7-2 and TRBJ1-5, with D unclear. The CDR3 is 16 residues long. Trimming left V 2 bases short and J 3 bases short, with 14 bases between. Per germline, CDR1 SGHTA and CDR2 FQGNSA. CDR3 in DNA: TGTGCCAGCAGCTTACTTTTAGCTGGGTTCAATCAGCCCCAGCATTTT. This codes for CASSLLLAGFNQPQHF.

This chain connects TRBV28 to TRBJ1-5, with TRBD1 matching over 10 bases. Germline CDR1 and CDR2: MDHEN and SYDVKM. V lost 6 bases to trimming and J lost 4 bases; unmatched junction nucleotides: 6. This CDR3 comprises 15 residues. CDR3 coding DNA: TGTGCCAGCAGCTCGGACAGGGGGGGAAATCAGCCCCAGCATTTT. Protein product: CASSSDRGGNQPQHF. Combining the CDR3 with reference TRBV28 and TRBJ1-5 gives the whole variable domain DVKVTQSSRYLVKRTGEKVFLECVQDMDHENMFWYRQDPGLGLRLIYFSYDVKMKEKGDIPEGYSVSREKKERFSLILESASTNQTSMYLCASSSDRGGNQPQHFGDGTRLSIL.

J is TRBJ2-7 and V is TRBV6-6; TRBD1 agrees at 9 bases. Trimming cost V 5 bases and J 3 bases; bases outside gene matches: 11. The germline V gene encodes CDR1 MNHNY and CDR2 SVGAGI (reference sequence). This CDR3 is 16 amino acids long. The DNA of the CDR3 is TGTGCCAGCAGTCGCGGGTCACAGGGGGCGAGCTACGAGCAGTACTTC. Amino acid sequence: CASSRGSQGASYEQYF.

The chain combines TRBV7-9 with TRBJ2-3; no clear D gene. V dropped 3 bases and J dropped 6 bases, with 25 bases sitting between them. The CDR3 sequence is 18 residues long. CDR1 and CDR2 (germline): SEHNR, FQNEAQ (reference sequence). CDR3 in DNA: TGTGCCAGCAGCTTGTTGGAGCTAACGGTCCCTATTCTCGATACGCAGTATTTT. Its protein product is CASSLLELTVPILDTQYF.

The gene calls are TRBV27 and TRBJ2-3, with TRBD2 as a possible D gene (5 bases). Germline V gene data show CDR1 as MNHEY and CDR2 as SMNVEV (reference sequence). CDR3 size: 13 residues. The V end was cut by 6 bases, the J end by 1 base, with 8 bases between. The DNA of the CDR3 is TGTGCCAGCAGCCGAGGGCGCACAGATACGCAGTATTTT. It encodes CASSRGRTDTQYF.

This chain uses TRBV18 with TRBJ1-6; TRBD1 matches 9 bases. The CDR3 length is 14 residues. The junction had 9 bases not matched to a gene; V was cut back by 3 bases and J by 15 bases. Germline V lookup: CDR1 KGHSH, CDR2 LQKENI. The CDR3 reads CASSPDRGTSNLHF. The DNA of the CDR3 is TGTGCCAGCTCACCGGACAGGGGTACTAGTAACCTCCACTTT.